The 21 T cell receptor beta chains given below trace back to one sample, sequenced in a study of identical twins. TCRdb called the 5' RACE reads again in MiXCR, with one record for every CDR3 protein. The profile covers 420,000 or so distinct CDR3 sequences, with under 20% appearing a single time and 9.5% to 15% taken by the ten largest. The sample was naive T cells sorted from blood. The receptors come from a man aged 50-59 years in good health.

This chain connects TRBV6-2 or TRBV6-3 to TRBJ1-1; a possible D gene is TRBD1 (5 bases). Germline assignment: CDR1 MNHEY and CDR2 SVGEGT. This CDR3 is 13 amino acids long. V was cut by 6 bases and J by 3 bases, with 11 bases left in between. CDR3 in DNA: TGTGCCAGCAGAATCGGGGCTTACACTGAAGCTTTCTTT. The encoded protein is CASRIGAYTEAFF.

There are many counts of this clonotype. This chain joins TRBV20-1 and TRBJ1-1; 8 bases are shared with TRBD1. Germline-derived CDR1 and CDR2 are DFQATT and SNEGSKA (reference sequence). V dropped 4 bases and J dropped 3; count of bases not matched to a gene: 16. This CDR3 spans 17 amino acids. The DNA for the CDR3 is TGCAGTGCTATGGGGCCGGGACAGGAGTTTGAAGACACTGAAGCTTTCTTT. Its translation: CSAMGPGQEFEDTEAFF.

In this sample, this clonotype turned up many times. V and J are TRBV12-3 or TRBV12-4 and TRBJ2-5; D might be TRBD2 (6 bases). V shed 6 bases and J shed 4 bases, with 18 bases lying between them. The CDR3 runs 15 residues. The CDR3 nucleotides read TGTGCCAGCAGACCTCGACGGGGGACGAGAGAGACCCAGTACTTC. Translating it yields CASRPRRGTRETQYF.

The chain employs TRBV6-5 and TRBJ2-5; 8 nucleotides line up with TRBD2. The CDR3 consists of 15 residues. Germline V gene lookup returns CDR1 MNHEY and CDR2 SVGAGI. V dropped 3 bases and J dropped 5; count of bases not matched to a gene: 8. The CDR3 here is CASSYTSGYGETQYF. The CDR3 DNA reads TGTGCCAGCAGTTATACTAGCGGCTATGGGGAGACCCAGTACTTC.

This clonotype was observed a few times. The rearrangement joins TRBV20-1 to TRBJ2-1; weak D call: TRBD2 (5 bases). Germline lookup yields CDR1 DFQATT and CDR2 SNEGSKA (reference sequence). This CDR3 has 13 amino acids. The CDR3 nucleotides are TGCGGTGTGGGCGGGCCCCTCGGGGATGAGCAGTTCTTC. It translates to CGVGGPLGDEQFF.

This chain uses TRBV10-2 with TRBJ2-1; D is undetermined. V shed 2 bases and J shed 0 bases, with 14 bases lying between them. Germline values: CDR1 WSHSY, CDR2 SAAADI. CDR3 length: 17 residues. The CDR3 here is CASSESFGLPSYNEQFF. The CDR3 DNA reads as TGCGCCAGCAGTGAGAGTTTTGGGCTACCCTCCTACAATGAGCAGTTCTTC.

In its sample, this clonotype was seen many times. This chain connects TRBV7-9 to TRBJ2-3; TRBD1 is a possible D gene (5 bases). CDR1 is SEHNR and CDR2 is FQNEAQ in the germline V gene (reference sequence). V was trimmed by 2 bases and J by 2 bases, leaving 11 bases between them. CDR3 length: 15 amino acids. CDR3: CASSLNQGHTDTQYF. The CDR3 DNA reads as TGTGCCAGCAGCTTAAATCAGGGCCACACAGATACGCAGTATTTT.

There are a few counts of this clonotype. The chain is built from TRBV3-1 and TRBJ2-2, with 9 positions matching TRBD2. The CDR3 contains 16 residues. Germline values: CDR1 LGHDT, CDR2 YNNKEL (reference sequence). V lost 3 bases, J lost 0 bases, and 2 bases stayed unmatched. This CDR3 is CASSHRGGANTGELFF. CDR3 sequence (DNA): TGTGCCAGCAGCCACCGCGGGGGGGCGAACACCGGGGAGCTGTTTTTT.

The DNA of the CDR3 is TGTGCCACCAGTGATTTTCGCGGGACTTCCTACAATGAGCAGTTCTTC. This encodes CATSDFRGTSYNEQFF. The V gene is TRBV24-1, the J gene TRBJ2-1, with D maybe TRBD2 (6 bases). CDR1 and CDR2 (germline): KGHDR, SFDVKD. The CDR3 spans 16 residues. V dropped 1 base and J dropped 1 base, with 10 bases sitting between them.

The J gene is TRBJ2-5, the V gene TRBV4-3, with 13 bases that match TRBD2. The CDR3 consists of 18 residues. Germline V gives CDR1 LGHNA, CDR2 YSLEER. V shed 0 bases and J 2 bases; nucleotides not matched to a gene: 6. The CDR3 DNA is TGCGCCAGCAGCCAAGATCTCCCGGGACTAGCGGGGCAAGAGACCCAGTACTTC. As protein: CASSQDLPGLAGQETQYF.

The V call is TRBV6-2 or TRBV6-3, the J call TRBJ2-1; 11 bases line up with TRBD1. Germline V gene data show CDR1 as MNHEY and CDR2 as SVGEGT. The CDR3 covers 18 residues. After removal of 6 bases from V and 1 base from J, the junction contained 11 bases not matched to a gene. This chain's CDR3 is CASSRPGTGGWSYNEQFF. In DNA, the CDR3 is TGTGCCAGCAGCCGACCCGGGACAGGGGGTTGGTCCTACAATGAGCAGTTCTTC.

This clonotype was detected a few times. The rearrangement links TRBV20-1 to TRBJ1-1; D is ambiguous. Trimming left V 0 bases short and J 6 bases short, with 17 bases between. The CDR3 is 15 residues long. Germline CDR1 and CDR2: DFQATT and SNEGSKA (reference sequence). The CDR3 bases are TGCAGTGCTAGAGAGGGTCTCGGGCTCGGCGCTGAAGCTTTCTTT. It yields the protein CSAREGLGLGAEAFF.

This clonotype has at least ten counts. The chain recombines TRBV10-3 with TRBJ2-7; 12 positions agree with TRBD1. The germline V gene encodes CDR1 ENHRY and CDR2 SYGVKD. The ends lost 4 bases at V and 2 bases at J; junction bases unmatched: 3. The length of the CDR3 is 15 residues. CDR3 sequence reads: CAISGGQGATYEQYF. CDR3 DNA sequence: TGTGCCATCAGTGGGGGACAGGGGGCGACCTACGAGCAGTACTTC.

In regard to this clonotype: A much more abundant neighbour one base away suggests this may be a read error. The gene calls are TRBV6-5 and TRBJ1-2; D remains ambiguous. CDR1 and CDR2 from the germline V gene are MNHEY and SVGAGI. The V end lost 0 bases, the J end lost 8 bases, and 10 bases lay between the germline ends. This CDR3 contains 13 residues. The CDR3 region is CASSYSGGAGYTF. The DNA for the CDR3 is TGTGCCAGCAGTTACTCGGGAGGCGCAGGCTACACCTTC.

The sample holds a few counts of this clonotype. The CDR3 coding sequence is TGCAGCGTTGGCCCGGGACTAGCGGGATTAAATACCCAGTACTTC. Translating it yields CSVGPGLAGLNTQYF. V and J are TRBV29-1 and TRBJ2-5, with TRBD2 matching 13 bases. The trim removed 4 bases at V and 8 bases at J, leaving 10 bases unmatched. CDR1 SQVTM and CDR2 ANQGSEA come from the germline V gene. The CDR3 sequence is 15 residues long.

This chain connects TRBV10-3 to TRBJ2-7; D not certain. Trimming pared 0 bases from V and 0 bases from J, leaving 6 bases between. The CDR3 consists of 14 residues. Germline assignment: CDR1 ENHRY and CDR2 SYGVKD. CDR3 loop: CAISESPVSYEQYF. CDR3 coding DNA: TGTGCCATCAGTGAGTCTCCGGTCTCCTACGAGCAGTACTTC.

The chain joins TRBV6-5 to TRBJ1-1, with a tentative D call TRBD1 (6 bases). Deletions cut 5 bases from V and 0 bases from J, with 13 bases between. Germline V CDR1 and CDR2: MNHEY, SVGAGI. The CDR3 is 15 residues long. CDR3 in DNA: TGTGCCAGCAGTCACAACAGGGTTTTGAACACTGAAGCTTTCTTT. This encodes CASSHNRVLNTEAFF.

This clonotype was counted a few times. V and J are TRBV5-1 and TRBJ2-2, with D possibly matching TRBD2 (6 bases). CDR1 is SGHRS and CDR2 is YFSETQ in the germline V gene. V dropped 4 bases and J dropped 0 bases, with 16 bases sitting between them. The CDR3 extends over 17 amino acids. CDR3 protein: CASSVPRGTANTGELFF. CDR3 DNA sequence: TGCGCCAGCAGCGTACCCCGGGGGACCGCGAACACCGGGGAGCTGTTTTTT.

J is TRBJ2-4 and V is TRBV30, with a tentative D call TRBD1 (6 bases). The CDR3 covers 12 residues. Germline CDR1 is GTSNPN and CDR2 is SVGIG (reference sequence). The ends were cut back, 0 bases at V and 15 bases at J, with 15 bases in the middle. The CDR3 loop is CAWSVTGTRGYF. The CDR3 DNA reads TGTGCCTGGAGTGTAACAGGGACGAGGGGGTACTTC. Drawing the rest from reference TRBV30 and TRBJ2-4, the complete variable domain is SQTIHQWPATLVQPVGSPLSLECTVEGTSNPNLYWYRQAAGRGLQLLFYSVGIGQISSEVPQNLSASRPQDRQFILSSKKLLLSDSGFYLCAWSVTGTRGYFGAGTRLSVL.

This clonotype was detected only a few times. The rearrangement joins TRBV29-1 to TRBJ2-1, with 7 nucleotides matching TRBD2. Unmatched junction bases numbered 7, after V lost 6 bases and J lost 8 bases. Germline V gene lookup returns CDR1 SQVTM and CDR2 ANQGSEA. There are 12 residues in the CDR3. The CDR3 DNA reads as TGCAGCGTCGGACTAGGTGGCTATGAGCAGTTCTTC. Translation: CSVGLGGYEQFF.

This clonotype has ten or more counts. The chain has TRBV28 and TRBJ2-1; D is ambiguous. The CDR3 is 12 residues long. CDR1 and CDR2 from the germline V gene are MDHEN and SYDVKM. Trimming left V 3 bases short and J 8 bases short, with 8 bases between. The CDR3 here is CASSLKPHEQFF. The CDR3, as DNA: TGTGCCAGCAGTTTGAAGCCCCATGAGCAGTTCTTC.